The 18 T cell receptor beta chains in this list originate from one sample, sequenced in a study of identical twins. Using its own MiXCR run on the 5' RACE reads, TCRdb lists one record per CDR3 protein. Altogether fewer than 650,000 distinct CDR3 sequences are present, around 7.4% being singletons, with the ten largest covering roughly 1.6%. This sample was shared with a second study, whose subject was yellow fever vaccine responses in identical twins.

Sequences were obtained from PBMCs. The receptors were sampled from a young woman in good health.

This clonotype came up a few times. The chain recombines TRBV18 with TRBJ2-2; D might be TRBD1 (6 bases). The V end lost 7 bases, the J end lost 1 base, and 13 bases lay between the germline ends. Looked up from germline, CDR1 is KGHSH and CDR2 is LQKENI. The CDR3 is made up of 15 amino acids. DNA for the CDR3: TGTGCCAGCTTATCCGGGACACAGAACACCGGGGAGCTGTTTTTT. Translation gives CASLSGTQNTGELFF.

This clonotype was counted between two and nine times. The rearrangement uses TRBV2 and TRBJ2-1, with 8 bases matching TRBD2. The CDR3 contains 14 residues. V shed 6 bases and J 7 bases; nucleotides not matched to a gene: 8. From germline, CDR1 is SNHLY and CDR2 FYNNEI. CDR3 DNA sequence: TGTGCCAGCAGCCTACTAGCGGCAGGGAATGAGCAGTTCTTC. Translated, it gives CASSLLAAGNEQFF. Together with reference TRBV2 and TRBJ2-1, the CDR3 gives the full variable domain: EPEVTQTPSHQVTQMGQEVILRCVPISNHLYFYWYRQILGQKVEFLVSFYNNEISEKSEIFDDQFSVERPDGSNFTLKIRSTKLEDSAMYFCASSLLAAGNEQFFGPGTRLTVL.

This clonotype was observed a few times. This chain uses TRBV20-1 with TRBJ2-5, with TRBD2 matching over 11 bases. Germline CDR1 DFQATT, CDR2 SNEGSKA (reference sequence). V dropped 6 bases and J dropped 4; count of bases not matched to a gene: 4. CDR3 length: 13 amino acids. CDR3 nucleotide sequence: TGCAGTGCCATAGCGGGAGGGCGAGAGACCCAGTACTTC. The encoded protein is CSAIAGGRETQYF.

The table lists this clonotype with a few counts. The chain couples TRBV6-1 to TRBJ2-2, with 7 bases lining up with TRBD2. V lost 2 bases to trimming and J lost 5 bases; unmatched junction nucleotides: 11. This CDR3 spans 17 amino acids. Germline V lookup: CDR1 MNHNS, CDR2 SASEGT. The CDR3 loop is CASSESLGRARTGELFF. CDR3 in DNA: TGTGCCAGCAGTGAATCGTTGGGGAGGGCCCGAACCGGGGAGCTGTTTTTT.

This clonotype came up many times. CDR3 DNA sequence: TGTGCCGTCACGACAGCGAACACCGGGGAGCTGTTTTTT. Translated: CAVTTANTGELFF. The chain employs TRBV10-3 and TRBJ2-2; tentative D call: TRBD1 (5 bases). This CDR3 is built from 13 residues. Per the germline V gene, CDR1 is ENHRY and CDR2 is SYGVKD. Trimming cost V 11 bases and J 0 bases, with 10 bases left between them.

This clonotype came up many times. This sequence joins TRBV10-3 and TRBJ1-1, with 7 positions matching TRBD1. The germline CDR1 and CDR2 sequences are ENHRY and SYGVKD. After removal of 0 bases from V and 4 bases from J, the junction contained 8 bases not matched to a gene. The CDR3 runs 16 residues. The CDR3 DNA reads TGTGCCATCAGTGAGTCTCCAACAGGGGTGGTCACTGAAGCTTTCTTT. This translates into CAISESPTGVVTEAFF.

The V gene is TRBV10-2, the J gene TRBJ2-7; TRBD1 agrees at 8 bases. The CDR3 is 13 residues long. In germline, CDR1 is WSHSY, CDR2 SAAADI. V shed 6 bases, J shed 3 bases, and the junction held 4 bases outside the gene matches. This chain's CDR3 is CASRHGQGYEQYV. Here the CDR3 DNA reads TGCGCCAGCAGACATGGACAGGGCTACGAGCAGTACGTC.

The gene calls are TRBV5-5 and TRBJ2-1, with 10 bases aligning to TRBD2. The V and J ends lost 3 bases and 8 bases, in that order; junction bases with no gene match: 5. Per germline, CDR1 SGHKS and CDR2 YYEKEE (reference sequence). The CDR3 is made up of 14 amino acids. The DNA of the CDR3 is TGTGCCAGCAGCTCGATGGGGACTAGCGATGAGCAGTTCTTC. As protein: CASSSMGTSDEQFF.

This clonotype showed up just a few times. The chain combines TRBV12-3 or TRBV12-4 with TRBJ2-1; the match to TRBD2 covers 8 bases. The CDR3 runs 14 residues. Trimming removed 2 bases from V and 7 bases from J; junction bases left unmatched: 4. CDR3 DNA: TGTGCCAGCAGTTTAAGCGGGAGTAGGAATGAGCAGTTCTTC. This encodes CASSLSGSRNEQFF.

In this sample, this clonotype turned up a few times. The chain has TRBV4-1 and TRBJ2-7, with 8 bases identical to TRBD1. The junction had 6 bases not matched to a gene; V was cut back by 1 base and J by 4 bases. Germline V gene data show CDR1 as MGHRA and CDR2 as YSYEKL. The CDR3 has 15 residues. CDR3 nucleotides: TGCGCCAGCAGCCAAGCAGTAGGACAGGGTTACGAGCAGTACTTC. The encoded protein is CASSQAVGQGYEQYF.

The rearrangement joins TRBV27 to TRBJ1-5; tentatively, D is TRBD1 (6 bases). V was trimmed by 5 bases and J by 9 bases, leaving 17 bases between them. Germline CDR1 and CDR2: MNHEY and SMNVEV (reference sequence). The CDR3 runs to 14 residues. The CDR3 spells CASSPGQISGPQHF. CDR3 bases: TGTGCCAGCAGTCCTGGACAGATCTCGGGGCCCCAGCATTTT.

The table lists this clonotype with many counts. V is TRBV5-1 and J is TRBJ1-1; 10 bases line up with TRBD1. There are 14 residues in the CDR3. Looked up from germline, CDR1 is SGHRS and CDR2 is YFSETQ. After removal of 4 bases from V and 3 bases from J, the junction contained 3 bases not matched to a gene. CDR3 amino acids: CASSGGQGDTEAFF. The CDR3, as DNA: TGCGCCAGCAGCGGAGGACAGGGGGACACTGAAGCTTTCTTT.

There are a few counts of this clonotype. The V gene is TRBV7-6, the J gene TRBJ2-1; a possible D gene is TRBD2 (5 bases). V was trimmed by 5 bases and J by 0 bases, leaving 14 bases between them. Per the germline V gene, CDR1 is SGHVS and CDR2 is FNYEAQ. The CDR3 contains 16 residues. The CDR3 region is CASSLTATSSYNEQFF. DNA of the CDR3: TGTGCCAGCAGCCTTACCGCTACTAGCTCCTACAATGAGCAGTTCTTC. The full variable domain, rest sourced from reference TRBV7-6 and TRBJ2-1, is GAGVSQSPRYKVTKRGQDVALRCDPISGHVSLYWYRQALGQGPEFLTYFNYEAQQDKSGLPNDRFSAERPEGSISTLTIQRTEQRDSAMYRCASSLTATSSYNEQFFGPGTRLTVL.

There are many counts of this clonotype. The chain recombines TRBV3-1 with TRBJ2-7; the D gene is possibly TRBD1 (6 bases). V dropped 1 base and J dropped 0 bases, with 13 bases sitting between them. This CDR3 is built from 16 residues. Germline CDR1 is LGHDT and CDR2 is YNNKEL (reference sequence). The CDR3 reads CASSQVPTGLSYEQYF. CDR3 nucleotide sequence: TGTGCCAGCAGCCAAGTCCCAACAGGGCTCTCCTACGAGCAGTACTTC.

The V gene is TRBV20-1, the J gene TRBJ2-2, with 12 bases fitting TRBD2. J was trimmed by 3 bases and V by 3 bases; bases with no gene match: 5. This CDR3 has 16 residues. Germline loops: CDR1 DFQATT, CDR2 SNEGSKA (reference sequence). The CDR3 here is CSARHRLAGDTGELFF. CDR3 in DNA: TGCAGTGCTAGGCACCGACTAGCGGGGGACACCGGGGAGCTGTTTTTT.

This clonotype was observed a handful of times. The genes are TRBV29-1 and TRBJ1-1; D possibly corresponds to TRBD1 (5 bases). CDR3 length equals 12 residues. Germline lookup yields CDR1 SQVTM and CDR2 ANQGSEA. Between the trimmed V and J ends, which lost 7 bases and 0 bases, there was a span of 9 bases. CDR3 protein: CSGGRMNTEAFF. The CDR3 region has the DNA TGCAGCGGGGGACGGATGAACACTGAAGCTTTCTTT.

Here the CDR3 DNA reads TGTGCCAGCAGTGACGGGGGCGCGGGGACTGAAGCTTTCTTT. It specifies CASSDGGAGTEAFF. The genes are TRBV25-1 and TRBJ1-1; perhaps TRBD1 as D (6 bases). This CDR3 has 14 residues. The V end was cut by 3 bases, the J end by 5 bases, with 13 bases between. The germline V gene encodes CDR1 MGHDK and CDR2 SYGVNS. Looking up the rest from reference TRBV25-1 and TRBJ1-1 gives the full variable domain: EADIYQTPRYLVIGTGKKITLECSQTMGHDKMYWYQQDPGMELHLIHYSYGVNSTEKGDLSSESTVSRIRTEHFPLTLESARPSHTSQYLCASSDGGAGTEAFFGQGTRLTVV.

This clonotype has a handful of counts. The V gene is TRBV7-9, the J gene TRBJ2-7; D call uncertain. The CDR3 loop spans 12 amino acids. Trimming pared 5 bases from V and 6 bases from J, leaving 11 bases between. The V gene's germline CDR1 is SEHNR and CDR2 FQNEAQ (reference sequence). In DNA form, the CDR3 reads TGTGCCAGCAGCCCAAGGTCAGGCGAGCAGTACTTC. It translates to CASSPRSGEQYF. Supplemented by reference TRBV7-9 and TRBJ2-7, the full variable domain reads DTGVSQNPRHKITKRGQNVTFRCDPISEHNRLYWYRQTLGQGPEFLTYFQNEAQLEKSRLLSDRFSAERPKGSFSTLEIQRTEQGDSAMYLCASSPRSGEQYFGPGTRLTVT.